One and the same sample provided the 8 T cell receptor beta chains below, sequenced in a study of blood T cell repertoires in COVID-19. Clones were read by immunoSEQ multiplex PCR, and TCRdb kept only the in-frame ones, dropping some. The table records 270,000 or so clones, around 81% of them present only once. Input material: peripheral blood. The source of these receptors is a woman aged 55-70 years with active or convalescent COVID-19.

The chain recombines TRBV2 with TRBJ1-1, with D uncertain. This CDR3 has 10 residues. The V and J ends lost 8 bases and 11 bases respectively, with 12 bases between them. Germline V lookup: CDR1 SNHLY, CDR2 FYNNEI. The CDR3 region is CASVAIQAFF. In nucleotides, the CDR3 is TGTGCCAGCGTGGCCATCCAGGCTTTCTTT.

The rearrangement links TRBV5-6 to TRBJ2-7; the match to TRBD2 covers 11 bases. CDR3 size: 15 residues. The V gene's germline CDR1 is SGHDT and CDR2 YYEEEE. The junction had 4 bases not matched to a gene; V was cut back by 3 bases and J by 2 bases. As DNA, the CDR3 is TGTGCCAGCAGCTGGGGACTAGCGGAGCCCTACGAGCAGTACTTC. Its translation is CASSWGLAEPYEQYF.

CDR3 residues: CASSQDKGRGRYGYTF. CDR3 DNA sequence: TGTGCCAGCAGCCAAGATAAGGGCAGGGGGCGTTATGGCTACACCTTC. V and J are TRBV14 and TRBJ1-2, with 8 positions matching TRBD1. The CDR3 covers 16 residues. Per the germline V gene, CDR1 is SGHDN and CDR2 is FVKESK. V was clipped by 0 bases and J by 5 bases; unmatched bases: 8.

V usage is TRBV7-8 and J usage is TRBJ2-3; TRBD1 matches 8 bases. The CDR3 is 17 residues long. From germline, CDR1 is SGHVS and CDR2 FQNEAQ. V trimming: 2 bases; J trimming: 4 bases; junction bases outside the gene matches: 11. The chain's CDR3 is CASSLNVGRGRSDTQYF. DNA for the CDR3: TGTGCCAGCAGCTTAAACGTCGGCAGGGGGCGATCAGATACGCAGTATTTT.

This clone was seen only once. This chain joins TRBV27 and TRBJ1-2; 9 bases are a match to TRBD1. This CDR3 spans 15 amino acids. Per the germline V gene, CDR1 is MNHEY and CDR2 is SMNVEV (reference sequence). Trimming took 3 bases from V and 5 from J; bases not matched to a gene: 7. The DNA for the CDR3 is TGTGCCAGCAGTTTCGGGGACAGGGAGAGATATGGCTACACCTTC. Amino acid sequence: CASSFGDRERYGYTF.

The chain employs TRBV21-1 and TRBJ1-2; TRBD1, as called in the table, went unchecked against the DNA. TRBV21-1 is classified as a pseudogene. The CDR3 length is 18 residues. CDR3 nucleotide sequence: TGTGCCAGCAGCAAAAGTAGAATCGCAGGACAGCCATTTTTAGGCTACACCTTC. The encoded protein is CASSKSRIAGQPFLGYTF.

CDR3 region: CASSSSRGPGELFF. The DNA of the CDR3 is TGTGCCAGCAGCTCGTCAAGGGGGCCCGGGGAGCTGTTTTTT. This chain links TRBV11-2 with TRBJ2-2, with TRBD1 identical over 7 bases. V shed 4 bases and J 6 bases; nucleotides not matched to a gene: 5. CDR1 and CDR2 (germline): SGHAT, FQNNGV. CDR3 length: 14 residues.

CDR3 sequence (DNA): TGTGCCAGCAGCTCCTTCGTCTCCTACGAGCAGTACTTC. As protein: CASSSFVSYEQYF. The chain has TRBV6-2 or TRBV6-3 and TRBJ2-7; D gene uncertain. V was clipped by 6 bases and J by 0 bases, with 9 bases between them. CDR3 size: 13 residues. Germline CDR1 is MNHEY and CDR2 is SVGEGT.